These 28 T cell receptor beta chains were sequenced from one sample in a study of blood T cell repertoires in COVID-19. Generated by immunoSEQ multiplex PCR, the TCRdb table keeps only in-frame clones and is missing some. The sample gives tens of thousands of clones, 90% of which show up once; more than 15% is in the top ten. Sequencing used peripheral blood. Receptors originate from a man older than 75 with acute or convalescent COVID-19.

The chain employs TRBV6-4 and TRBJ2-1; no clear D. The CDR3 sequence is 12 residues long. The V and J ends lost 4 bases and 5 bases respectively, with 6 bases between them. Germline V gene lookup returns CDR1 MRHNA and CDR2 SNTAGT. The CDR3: CASSGPNNEQFF. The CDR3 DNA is TGTGCCAGCAGTGGGCCAAACAATGAGCAGTTCTTC.

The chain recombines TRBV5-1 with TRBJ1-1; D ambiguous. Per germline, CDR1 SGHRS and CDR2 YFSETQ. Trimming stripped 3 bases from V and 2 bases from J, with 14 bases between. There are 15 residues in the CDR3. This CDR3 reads CASSSGYGYNTEAFF. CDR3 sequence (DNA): TGCGCCAGCAGCTCGGGGTACGGGTATAACACTGAAGCTTTCTTT.

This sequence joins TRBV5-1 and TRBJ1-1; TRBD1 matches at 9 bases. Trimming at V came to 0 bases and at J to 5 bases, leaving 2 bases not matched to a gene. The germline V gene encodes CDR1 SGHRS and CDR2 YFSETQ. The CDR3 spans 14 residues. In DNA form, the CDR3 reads TGCGCCAGCAGCTTGGGGGACAGGGAAACTGAAGCTTTCTTT. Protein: CASSLGDRETEAFF.

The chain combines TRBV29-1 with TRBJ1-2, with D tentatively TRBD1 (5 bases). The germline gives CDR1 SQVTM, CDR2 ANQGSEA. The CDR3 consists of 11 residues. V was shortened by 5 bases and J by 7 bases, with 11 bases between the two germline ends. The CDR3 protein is CSVFAGGGYTF. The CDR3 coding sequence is TGCAGCGTTTTCGCCGGGGGTGGCTACACCTTC.

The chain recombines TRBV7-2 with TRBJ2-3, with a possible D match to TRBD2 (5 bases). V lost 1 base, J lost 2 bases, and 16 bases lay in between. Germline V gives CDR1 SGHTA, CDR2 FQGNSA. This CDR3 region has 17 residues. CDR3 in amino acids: CASSLGPDRGATDTQYF. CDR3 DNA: TGTGCCAGCAGCTTAGGTCCTGATCGGGGAGCCACAGATACGCAGTATTTT.

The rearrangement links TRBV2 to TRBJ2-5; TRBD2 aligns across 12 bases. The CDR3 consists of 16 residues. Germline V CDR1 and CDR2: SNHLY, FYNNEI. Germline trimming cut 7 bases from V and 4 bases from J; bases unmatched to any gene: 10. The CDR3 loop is CASTLTGLAGRETQYF. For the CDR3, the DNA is TGTGCCAGCACCTTGACGGGACTAGCGGGCCGAGAGACCCAGTACTTC. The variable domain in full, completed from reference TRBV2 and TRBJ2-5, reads EPEVTQTPSHQVTQMGQEVILRCVPISNHLYFYWYRQILGQKVEFLVSFYNNEISEKSEIFDDQFSVERPDGSNFTLKIRSTKLEDSAMYFCASTLTGLAGRETQYFGPGTRLLVL.

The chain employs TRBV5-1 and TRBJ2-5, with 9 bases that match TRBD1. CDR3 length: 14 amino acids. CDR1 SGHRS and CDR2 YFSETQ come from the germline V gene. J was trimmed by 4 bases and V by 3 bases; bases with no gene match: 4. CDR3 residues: CASSSGQGGETQYF. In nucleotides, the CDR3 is TGCGCCAGCAGCTCGGGACAGGGCGGAGAGACCCAGTACTTC.

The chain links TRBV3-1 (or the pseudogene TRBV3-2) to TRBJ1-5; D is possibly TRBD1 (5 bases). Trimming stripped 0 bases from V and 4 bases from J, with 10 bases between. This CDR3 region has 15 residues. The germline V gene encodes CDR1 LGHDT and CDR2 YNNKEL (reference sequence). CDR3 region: CASSQDVTANQPQHF. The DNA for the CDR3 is TGTGCCAGCAGCCAAGATGTGACAGCTAATCAGCCCCAGCATTTT.

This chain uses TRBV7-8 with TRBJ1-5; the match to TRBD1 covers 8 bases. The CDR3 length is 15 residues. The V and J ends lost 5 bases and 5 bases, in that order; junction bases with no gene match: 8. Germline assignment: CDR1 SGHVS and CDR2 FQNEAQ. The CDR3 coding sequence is TGTGCCAGCAGCCTCAGGGGGCGCGGATATCAGCCCCAGCATTTT. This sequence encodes CASSLRGRGYQPQHF.

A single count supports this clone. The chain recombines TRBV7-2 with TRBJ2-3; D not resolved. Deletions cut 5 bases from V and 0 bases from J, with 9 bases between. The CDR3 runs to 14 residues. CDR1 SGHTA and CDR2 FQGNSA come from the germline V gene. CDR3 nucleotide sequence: TGTGCCAGCAGCCTAGACGGGAGCACAGATACGCAGTATTTT. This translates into CASSLDGSTDTQYF.

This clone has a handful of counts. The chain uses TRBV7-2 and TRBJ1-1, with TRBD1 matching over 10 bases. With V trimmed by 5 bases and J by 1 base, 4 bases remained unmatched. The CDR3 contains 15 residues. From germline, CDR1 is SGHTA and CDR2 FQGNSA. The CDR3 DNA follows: TGTGCCAGCAGCCGGGACAGGGGATGGAACACTGAAGCTTTCTTT. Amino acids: CASSRDRGWNTEAFF.

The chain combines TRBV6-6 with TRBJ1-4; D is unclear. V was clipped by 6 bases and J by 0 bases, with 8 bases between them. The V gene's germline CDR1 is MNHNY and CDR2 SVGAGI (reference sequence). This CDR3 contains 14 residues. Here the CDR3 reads CASRFPSTNEKLFF. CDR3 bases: TGTGCCAGCAGATTTCCCTCAACTAATGAAAAACTGTTTTTT.

CDR3 region: CASSFSQGRGYGYTF. In DNA form, the CDR3 reads TGTGCCAGCAGCTTCTCCCAGGGGAGGGGCTATGGCTACACCTTC. The chain couples TRBV5-5 to TRBJ1-2; possible D gene TRBD1, 6 bases. V was shortened by 2 bases and J by 4 bases, with 15 bases between the two germline ends. The CDR3 contains 15 residues. The germline gives CDR1 SGHKS, CDR2 YYEKEE (reference sequence).

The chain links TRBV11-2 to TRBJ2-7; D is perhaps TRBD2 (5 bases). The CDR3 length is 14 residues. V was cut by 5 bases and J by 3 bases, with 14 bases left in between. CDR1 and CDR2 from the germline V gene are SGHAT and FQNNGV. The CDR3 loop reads CASSPPGGHYEQYF. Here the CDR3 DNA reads TGTGCCAGCAGCCCTCCTGGAGGCCACTACGAGCAGTACTTC.

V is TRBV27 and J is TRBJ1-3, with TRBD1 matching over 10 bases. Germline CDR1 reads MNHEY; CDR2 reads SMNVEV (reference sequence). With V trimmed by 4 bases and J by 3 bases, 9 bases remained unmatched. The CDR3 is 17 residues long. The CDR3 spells CASSSAGTGVIGNTIYF. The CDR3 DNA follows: TGTGCCAGCAGTTCAGCCGGGACAGGGGTTATTGGAAACACCATATATTTT.

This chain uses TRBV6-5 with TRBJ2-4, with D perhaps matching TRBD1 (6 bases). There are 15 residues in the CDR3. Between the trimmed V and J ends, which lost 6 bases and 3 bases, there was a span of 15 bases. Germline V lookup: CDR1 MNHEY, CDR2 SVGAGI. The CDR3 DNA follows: TGTGCCAGCAGCCTCACAGGGTTGGACAAAAACATTCAGTACTTC. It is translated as CASSLTGLDKNIQYF.

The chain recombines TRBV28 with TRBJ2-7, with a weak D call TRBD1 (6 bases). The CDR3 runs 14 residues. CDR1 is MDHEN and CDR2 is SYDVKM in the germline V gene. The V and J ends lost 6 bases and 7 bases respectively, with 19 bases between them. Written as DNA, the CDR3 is TGTGCCAGCAGCCTGTCACAGGGCTTGGTGGAGCAGTACTTC. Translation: CASSLSQGLVEQYF.

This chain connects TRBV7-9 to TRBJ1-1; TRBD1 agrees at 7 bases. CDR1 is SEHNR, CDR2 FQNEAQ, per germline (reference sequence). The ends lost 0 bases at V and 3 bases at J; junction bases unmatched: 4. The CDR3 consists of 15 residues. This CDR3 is CASSLALQGHTEAFF. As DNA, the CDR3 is TGTGCCAGCAGCTTAGCGTTACAGGGGCACACTGAAGCTTTCTTT. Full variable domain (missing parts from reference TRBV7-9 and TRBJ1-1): DTGVSQNPRHKITKRGQNVTFRCDPISEHNRLYWYRQTLGQGPEFLTYFQNEAQLEKSRLLSDRFSAERPKGSFSTLEIQRTEQGDSAMYLCASSLALQGHTEAFFGQGTRLTVV.

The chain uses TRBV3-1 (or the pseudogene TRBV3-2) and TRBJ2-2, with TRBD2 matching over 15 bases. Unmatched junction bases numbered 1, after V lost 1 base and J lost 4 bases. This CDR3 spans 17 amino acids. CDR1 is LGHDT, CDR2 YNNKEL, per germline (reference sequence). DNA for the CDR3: TGTGCCAGCAGCCAAGGGACTAGCGGGGGGGCCACCGGGGAGCTGTTTTTT. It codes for CASSQGTSGGATGELFF.

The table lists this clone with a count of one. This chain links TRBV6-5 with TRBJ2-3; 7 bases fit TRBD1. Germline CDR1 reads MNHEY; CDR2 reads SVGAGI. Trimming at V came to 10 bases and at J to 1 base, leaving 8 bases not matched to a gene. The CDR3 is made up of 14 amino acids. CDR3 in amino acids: CATTPGQRTDTQYF. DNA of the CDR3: TGTGCCACCACCCCGGGACAGCGCACAGATACGCAGTATTTT.

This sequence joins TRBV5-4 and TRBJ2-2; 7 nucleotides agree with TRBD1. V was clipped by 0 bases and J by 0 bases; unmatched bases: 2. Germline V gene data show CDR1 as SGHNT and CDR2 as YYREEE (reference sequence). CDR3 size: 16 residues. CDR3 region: CASSLGQGANTGELFF. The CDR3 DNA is TGTGCCAGCAGCTTGGGACAGGGTGCGAACACCGGGGAGCTGTTTTTT. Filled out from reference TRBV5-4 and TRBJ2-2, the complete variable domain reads ETGVTQSPTHLIKTRGQQVTLRCSSQSGHNTVSWYQQALGQGPQFIFQYYREEENGRGNFPPRFSGLQFPNYSSELNVNALELDDSALYLCASSLGQGANTGELFFGEGSRLTVL.

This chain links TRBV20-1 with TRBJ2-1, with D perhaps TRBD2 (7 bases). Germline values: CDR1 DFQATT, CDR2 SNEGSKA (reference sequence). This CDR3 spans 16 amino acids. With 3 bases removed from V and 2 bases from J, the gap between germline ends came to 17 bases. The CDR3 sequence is CSASKGGGFPYNEQFF. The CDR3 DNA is TGCAGTGCTAGTAAAGGGGGGGGATTTCCCTACAATGAGCAGTTCTTC.

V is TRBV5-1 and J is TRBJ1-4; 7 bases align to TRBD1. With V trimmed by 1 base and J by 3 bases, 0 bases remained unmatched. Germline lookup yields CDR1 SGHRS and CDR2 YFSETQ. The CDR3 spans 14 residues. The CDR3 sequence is CASSLTGANEKLFF. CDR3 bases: TGCGCCAGCAGCTTGACAGGGGCTAATGAAAAACTGTTTTTT.

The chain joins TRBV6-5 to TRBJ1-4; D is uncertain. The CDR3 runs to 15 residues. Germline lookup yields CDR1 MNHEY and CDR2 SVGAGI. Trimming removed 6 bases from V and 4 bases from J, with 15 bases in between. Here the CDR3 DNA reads TGTGCCAGCAGAACTGACGGAGAAGTTAATGAAAAACTGTTTTTT. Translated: CASRTDGEVNEKLFF.

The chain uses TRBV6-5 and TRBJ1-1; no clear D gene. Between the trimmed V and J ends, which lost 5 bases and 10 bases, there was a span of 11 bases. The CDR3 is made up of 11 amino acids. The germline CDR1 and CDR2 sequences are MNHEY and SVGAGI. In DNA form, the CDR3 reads TGTGCCAGCAGTACCTATAATTTAGCTTTCTTT. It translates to CASSTYNLAFF.

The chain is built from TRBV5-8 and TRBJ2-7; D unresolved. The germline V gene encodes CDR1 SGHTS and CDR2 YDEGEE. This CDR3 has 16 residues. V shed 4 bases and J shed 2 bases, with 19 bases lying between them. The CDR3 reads CASSPAIGFLTYEQYF. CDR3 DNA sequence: TGTGCCAGCAGCCCAGCGATTGGGTTTTTAACCTACGAGCAGTACTTC.

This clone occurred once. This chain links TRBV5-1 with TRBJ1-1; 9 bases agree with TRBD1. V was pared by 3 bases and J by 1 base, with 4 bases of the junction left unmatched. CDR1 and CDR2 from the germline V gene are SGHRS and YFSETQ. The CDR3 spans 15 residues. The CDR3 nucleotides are TGCGCCAGCAGCTCTGGGACAGGGCCGAACACTGAAGCTTTCTTT. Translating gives CASSSGTGPNTEAFF.

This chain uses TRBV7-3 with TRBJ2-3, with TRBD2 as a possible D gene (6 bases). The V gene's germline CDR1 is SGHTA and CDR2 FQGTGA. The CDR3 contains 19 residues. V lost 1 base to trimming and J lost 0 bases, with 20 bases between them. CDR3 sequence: CASSLIGRFGVASTDTQYF. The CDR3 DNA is TGTGCCAGCAGCTTAATAGGGAGGTTTGGGGTCGCTAGCACAGATACGCAGTATTTT.